The 27 T cell receptor beta chains below were found in one sample sequenced in a study of CD8 T cells in Susac syndrome. A quantity of roughly 0.5 to 1 ug RNA underwent reverse transcription using random hexamers. TCRdb redid the calling of the immunoSEQ multiplex PCR reads with MiXCR, one entry per CDR3 protein. There are some 130,000 distinct CDR3 sequences in the sample; 90% to 95% occur only once, and approximately 0.24% lies in the top ten. Sequencing used CD8+ T cells from PBMCs. The source of these receptors is a human donor with multiple sclerosis.

This chain uses TRBV27 with TRBJ2-7, with D possibly being TRBD1 (5 bases). Trimming removed 2 bases from V and 6 bases from J, with 8 bases in between. Germline lookup yields CDR1 MNHEY and CDR2 SMNVEV (reference sequence). This CDR3 region has 12 residues. CDR3 DNA sequence: TGTGCCAGCAGTTTACAGGGCGGCGAGCAGTACTTC. This sequence encodes CASSLQGGEQYF.

This clonotype showed up just once. This chain joins TRBV4-1 and TRBJ2-5, with TRBD2 identical over 9 bases. Losses at the gene ends were 3 bases for V and 5 bases for J; bases not matched to a gene: 7. The CDR3 has 15 residues. Germline CDR1 reads MGHRA; CDR2 reads YSYEKL. CDR3 loop: CASSQIAGVDETQYF. The CDR3, as DNA: TGCGCCAGCAGCCAGATAGCGGGAGTTGATGAGACCCAGTACTTC.

The rearrangement links TRBV7-9 to TRBJ1-4, with no clear D. Germline V gene data show CDR1 as SEHNR and CDR2 as FQNEAQ (reference sequence). The CDR3 totals 12 residues. The V gene lost 3 bases and the J gene lost 7 bases, with 6 bases spanning the gap. The CDR3 coding sequence is TGTGCCAGCAGCTTCGTGGGTGAAAAACTGTTTTTT. Amino acids: CASSFVGEKLFF.

This chain joins TRBV19 and TRBJ2-6; no definite D call. The CDR3 loop spans 13 amino acids. The V gene's germline CDR1 is LNHDA and CDR2 SQIVND (reference sequence). The V end was cut by 8 bases, the J end by 4 bases, with 9 bases between. The CDR3 reads CASALTGANVLTF. CDR3 nucleotide sequence: TGTGCCAGTGCCTTGACCGGGGCCAACGTCCTGACTTTC.

This chain connects TRBV2 to TRBJ1-6; a weak D match, TRBD1 (6 bases). Trimming cost V 1 base and J 5 bases, with 12 bases left between them. The CDR3 consists of 16 residues. Germline V gives CDR1 SNHLY, CDR2 FYNNEI. CDR3 in DNA: TGTGCCAGCAGTGAAGGCGAGACAGGAAATAATTCACCCCTCCACTTT. It translates to CASSEGETGNNSPLHF.

The chain uses TRBV29-1 and TRBJ1-1; no firm D call. Trimming cost V 7 bases and J 0 bases, with 12 bases left between them. Germline V gene data show CDR1 as SQVTM and CDR2 as ANQGSEA. The CDR3 consists of 13 residues. The CDR3 reads CSDLDGLNTEAFF. CDR3 nucleotides: TGCAGCGACCTTGACGGACTGAACACTGAAGCTTTCTTT.

This chain joins TRBV3-1 and TRBJ2-7; D is uncertain. The CDR3 covers 17 residues. Trimming left V 4 bases short and J 6 bases short, with 25 bases between. The germline CDR1 and CDR2 sequences are LGHDT and YNNKEL (reference sequence). CDR3 sequence reads: CASSPLVSRASVGEQYF. The CDR3 DNA reads TGTGCCAGCAGCCCCCTAGTGAGCCGGGCCTCAGTCGGCGAGCAGTACTTC.

This rearrangement joins TRBV29-1 to TRBJ2-5; 13 bases match TRBD2. The junction had 4 bases not matched to a gene; V was cut back by 4 bases and J by 5 bases. CDR1 SQVTM and CDR2 ANQGSEA come from the germline V gene. CDR3 length: 14 amino acids. CDR3 in DNA: TGCAGCGTTGTACTAGCGGGAGGGTGGGAGACCCAGTACTTC. Protein sequence: CSVVLAGGWETQYF.

The rearrangement links TRBV20-1 to TRBJ2-1; TRBD1 or TRBD2 may be the D gene (5 bases each). Germline V gene sequence: CDR1 DFQATT, CDR2 SNEGSKA (reference sequence). CDR3 length equals 15 residues. V lost 3 bases and J 8 bases, leaving 20 bases between the germline ends. The CDR3 DNA is TGCAGTGCTAGCGAACCTACATTCGGGGCCTATGAGCAGTTCTTC. Translating it yields CSASEPTFGAYEQFF.

The chain joins TRBV2 to TRBJ1-5; D not certain. The V end lost 0 bases, the J end lost 10 bases, and 13 bases lay between the germline ends. The CDR3 runs to 14 residues. Germline loops: CDR1 SNHLY, CDR2 FYNNEI. This chain's CDR3 is CASSEAIETSPQHF. The CDR3 DNA reads as TGTGCCAGCAGTGAAGCCATAGAAACTTCTCCCCAGCATTTT. The variable domain in full, completed from reference TRBV2 and TRBJ1-5, reads EPEVTQTPSHQVTQMGQEVILRCVPISNHLYFYWYRQILGQKVEFLVSFYNNEISEKSEIFDDQFSVERPDGSNFTLKIRSTKLEDSAMYFCASSEAIETSPQHFGDGTRLSIL.

The V gene is TRBV27, the J gene TRBJ1-4, with unresolved D. The CDR3 extends over 13 amino acids. Germline CDR1 MNHEY, CDR2 SMNVEV (reference sequence). V lost 5 bases to trimming and J lost 0 bases, with 4 bases between them. The DNA of the CDR3 is TGTGCCAGCAGTCAAACAACTAATGAAAAACTGTTTTTT. Its protein product is CASSQTTNEKLFF.

The rearrangement uses TRBV28 and TRBJ2-1; D not resolved. V dropped 4 bases and J dropped 2 bases, with 6 bases sitting between them. This CDR3 is 13 amino acids long. Per the germline V gene, CDR1 is MDHEN and CDR2 is SYDVKM. This CDR3 reads CASSSRAYNEQFF. For the CDR3, the DNA is TGTGCCAGCAGTTCAAGGGCCTACAATGAGCAGTTCTTC.

The rearrangement links TRBV7-9 to TRBJ1-2; a weak D match, TRBD1 (6 bases). Trimming left V 5 bases short and J 4 bases short, with 14 bases between. CDR3 size: 14 residues. CDR1 and CDR2 from the germline V gene are SEHNR and FQNEAQ (reference sequence). The CDR3 spells CASSPVGATYGYTF. CDR3 DNA sequence: TGTGCCAGCAGCCCGGTGGGGGCCACCTATGGCTACACCTTC.

This clonotype was detected only once. The chain recombines TRBV2 with TRBJ1-5; D perhaps matches TRBD1 (6 bases). Trimming removed 7 bases from V and 2 bases from J, with 15 bases in between. Germline V gene data show CDR1 as SNHLY and CDR2 as FYNNEI. This CDR3 is 15 amino acids long. The CDR3 reads CASMVGAGGNQPQHF. The CDR3 nucleotides read TGTGCCAGCATGGTGGGGGCGGGGGGCAATCAGCCCCAGCATTTT.

V and J are TRBV19 and TRBJ1-1, with D unresolved. Germline V CDR1 and CDR2: LNHDA, SQIVND (reference sequence). This CDR3 region has 14 residues. Trimming took 5 bases from V and 0 from J, leaving 10 bases between them. The DNA of the CDR3 is TGTGCCAGTAGTCATTATAACATGAACACTGAAGCTTTCTTT. Translation: CASSHYNMNTEAFF.

This clonotype has just one count. The genes are TRBV7-2 and TRBJ2-2; D possibly matches TRBD1 or TRBD2 (5 bases each). Trimming took off 5 bases at V and 6 bases at J, with 13 bases between the two ends. This CDR3 is 14 amino acids long. The germline CDR1 and CDR2 sequences are SGHTA and FQGNSA. The CDR3 sequence is CASSPLEGPGELFF. The DNA of the CDR3 is TGTGCCAGCAGCCCCCTTGAGGGGCCCGGGGAGCTGTTTTTT.

Here the CDR3 DNA reads TGCAGCGTTGAAGAGTTTGGCAGGGGATGGGAGACCCAGTACTTC. Residues: CSVEEFGRGWETQYF. The chain links TRBV29-1 to TRBJ2-5, with a weak D call TRBD1 (6 bases). Germline V CDR1 and CDR2: SQVTM, ANQGSEA. V gave up 0 bases and J gave up 5 bases, with 16 bases separating them. The CDR3 loop spans 15 amino acids.

The chain couples TRBV19 to TRBJ2-7; D unresolved. This CDR3 is 11 amino acids long. The germline gives CDR1 LNHDA, CDR2 SQIVND (reference sequence). V was pared by 4 bases and J by 4 bases, with 5 bases between. CDR3 sequence: CASSNVYEQYF. CDR3 sequence (DNA): TGTGCCAGTAGTAACGTATACGAGCAGTACTTC.

This chain connects TRBV2 to TRBJ2-7; weak D call: TRBD1 (6 bases). The CDR3 length is 14 residues. CDR1 is SNHLY, CDR2 FYNNEI, per germline. V was clipped by 8 bases and J by 1 base, with 15 bases between them. This CDR3 is CASSDRDTSYEQYF. CDR3 sequence (DNA): TGTGCCAGCTCTGACCGGGACACTTCCTACGAGCAGTACTTC.

This clonotype was detected once. An end of the junction does not agree with germline; a read error may underlie this. The chain uses TRBV6-1 and TRBJ2-7, with 7 bases fitting TRBD2. Germline CDR1 MNHNS, CDR2 SASEGT. The CDR3 sequence is 14 residues long. CDR3 sequence (DNA): TGTGCCAGCAGTAAAGCGGGAACCTCCTACGAGCAGTACTTC. Protein product: CASSKAGTSYEQYF.

V and J are TRBV14 and TRBJ1-1, with D tentatively TRBD1 (5 bases). The CDR3 totals 16 residues. Trimming cost V 1 base and J 6 bases, with 18 bases left between them. CDR1 is SGHDN, CDR2 FVKESK, per germline. The DNA for the CDR3 is TGTGCCAGCAGCCAAGTTTATGGGGGGACTCGCGCTGAAGCTTTCTTT. It translates to CASSQVYGGTRAEAFF.

This rearrangement joins TRBV20-1 to TRBJ2-7, with D unresolved. This CDR3 is built from 12 residues. The V end was cut by 3 bases, the J end by 1 base, with 7 bases between. Looked up from germline, CDR1 is DFQATT and CDR2 is SNEGSKA (reference sequence). This chain's CDR3 is CSARAVSYEQYF. CDR3 sequence (DNA): TGCAGTGCTAGGGCCGTTTCCTACGAGCAGTACTTC.

The chain has TRBV19 and TRBJ2-1; D uncertain. Germline values: CDR1 LNHDA, CDR2 SQIVND (reference sequence). The CDR3 is 16 amino acids. The V end was cut by 3 bases, the J end by 0 bases, with 12 bases between. The CDR3 region is CASSMGIPSSYNEQFF. As DNA, the CDR3 is TGTGCCAGTAGTATGGGGATCCCGAGCTCCTACAATGAGCAGTTCTTC.

The rearrangement uses TRBV7-8 and TRBJ2-3; D gene ambiguous. The germline V gene has CDR1 SGHVS and CDR2 FQNEAQ. The CDR3 is 13 residues long. With 6 bases removed from V and 2 bases from J, the gap between germline ends came to 9 bases. The DNA for the CDR3 is TGTGCCAGCAGAATGGACCCCACAGATACGCAGTATTTT. Residues: CASRMDPTDTQYF. Looking up the rest from reference TRBV7-8 and TRBJ2-3 gives the full variable domain: GAGVSQSPRYKVAKRGQDVALRCDPISGHVSLFWYQQALGQGPEFLTYFQNEAQLDKSGLPSDRFFAERPEGSVSTLKIQRTQQEDSAVYLCASRMDPTDTQYFGPGTRLTVL.

The CDR3 DNA is TGTGCCAGCAGCTTAGGGACAGGGGCTGGTCAGCCCCAGCATTTT. As protein: CASSLGTGAGQPQHF. The J gene is TRBJ1-5, the V gene TRBV7-2; TRBD1 matches 9 bases. The junction had 4 bases not matched to a gene; V was cut back by 1 base and J by 6 bases. Germline V gives CDR1 SGHTA, CDR2 FQGNSA. The CDR3 length is 15 residues.

This clonotype has more than one count but fewer than ten. The chain uses TRBV19 and TRBJ2-1; D unresolved. Germline CDR1 and CDR2: LNHDA and SQIVND (reference sequence). V was trimmed by 4 bases and J by 7 bases, leaving 17 bases between them. The CDR3 totals 15 residues. The CDR3 nucleotides are TGTGCCAGTAGTACGGGCGTGGGCCTATGGAATGAGCAGTTCTTC. Residues: CASSTGVGLWNEQFF.

The chain recombines TRBV19 with TRBJ1-1; TRBD1 might be the D (5 bases). CDR3 size: 15 residues. Germline values: CDR1 LNHDA, CDR2 SQIVND (reference sequence). V was trimmed by 2 bases and J by 4 bases, leaving 14 bases between them. CDR3 nucleotide sequence: TGTGCCAGTAGTATATTTCAGGGAGCGGGCACTGAAGCTTTCTTT. It specifies CASSIFQGAGTEAFF.